The 18 T cell receptor beta chains below all came from one sample that was sequenced in a study of blood T cell repertoires in COVID-19. Profiling relied on immunoSEQ multiplex PCR, and the TCRdb table lists in-frame clones only, not all of them. The table includes approximately 250,000 clones, about 85% detected once. Sequencing input: peripheral blood. Source of these receptors: a man aged 60-69 years with acute or convalescent COVID-19.

The chain links TRBV19 to TRBJ1-4, with D maybe TRBD1 (6 bases). The CDR3 has 15 amino acids. Per the germline V gene, CDR1 is LNHDA and CDR2 is SQIVND (reference sequence). The V end lost 2 bases, the J end lost 8 bases, and 15 bases lay between the germline ends. CDR3 protein: CASSILDSRSEKLFF. In DNA, the CDR3 is TGTGCCAGTAGTATACTGGACAGCCGGTCGGAAAAACTGTTTTTT. The full variable domain, rest sourced from reference TRBV19 and TRBJ1-4, is DGGITQSPKYLFRKEGQNVTLSCEQNLNHDAMYWYRQDPGQGLRLIYYSQIVNDFQKGDIAEGYSVSREKKESFPLTVTSAQKNPTAFYLCASSILDSRSEKLFFGSGTQLSVL.

The V call is TRBV19, the J call TRBJ1-4; D unresolved. The CDR3 is 15 amino acids. Germline V gene data show CDR1 as LNHDA and CDR2 as SQIVND (reference sequence). V lost 1 base, J lost 6 bases, and 12 bases lay in between. The CDR3 region is CASSIGRGLYEKLFF. The CDR3 nucleotides read TGTGCCAGTAGTATAGGCCGGGGTCTCTATGAAAAACTGTTTTTT.

The rearrangement uses TRBV7-9 and TRBJ2-2; D is possibly TRBD1 (6 bases). Trimming left V 5 bases short and J 4 bases short, with 8 bases between. CDR1 is SEHNR, CDR2 FQNEAQ, per germline (reference sequence). The CDR3 is 13 amino acids. The CDR3 bases are TGTGCCAGCAGCCCCAGGGGCACCGGGGAGCTGTTTTTT. It is translated as CASSPRGTGELFF.

The chain combines TRBV7-8 with TRBJ2-3; 8 bases fit TRBD2. Unmatched junction bases numbered 7, after V lost 6 bases and J lost 2 bases. Per the germline V gene, CDR1 is SGHVS and CDR2 is FQNEAQ. The CDR3 extends over 15 amino acids. In DNA form, the CDR3 reads TGTGCCAGCAGTGAAACTAGCGGTTACACAGATACGCAGTATTTT. This encodes CASSETSGYTDTQYF.

The chain uses TRBV5-1 and TRBJ2-7, with TRBD1 identical over 7 bases. V was pared by 3 bases and J by 7 bases, with 4 bases of the junction left unmatched. CDR3 length equals 12 residues. CDR1 SGHRS and CDR2 YFSETQ come from the germline V gene. CDR3 residues: CASSSQGLEQYF. CDR3 nucleotide sequence: TGCGCCAGCAGCTCACAGGGGTTAGAGCAGTACTTC.

The CDR3 region has the DNA TGTGCCAGCAGCACCGGGACTAGCGGGAGCGAGCAGTACTTC. Encoded protein: CASSTGTSGSEQYF. J is TRBJ2-7 and V is TRBV7-2; 14 bases align to TRBD2. The CDR3 extends over 14 amino acids. Germline V CDR1 and CDR2: SGHTA, FQGNSA. Trimming took 5 bases from V and 6 from J; bases not matched to a gene: 3. Full variable domain (missing parts from reference TRBV7-2 and TRBJ2-7): GAGVSQSPSNKVTEKGKDVELRCDPISGHTALYWYRQSLGQGLEFLIYFQGNSAPDKSGLPSDRFSAERTGGSVSTLTIQRTQQEDSAVYLCASSTGTSGSEQYFGPGTRLTVT.

The chain uses TRBV7-3 and TRBJ2-1, with 12 bases lining up with TRBD2. V was clipped by 6 bases and J by 5 bases; unmatched bases: 8. The length of the CDR3 is 16 residues. The V gene's germline CDR1 is SGHTA and CDR2 FQGTGA. The CDR3 reads CASSSTSGGLHNEQFF. CDR3 bases: TGTGCCAGCAGTTCGACTAGCGGGGGTTTACACAATGAGCAGTTCTTC.

V and J are TRBV7-2 and TRBJ2-5, with TRBD1 matching over 11 bases. The V segment lost 5 bases and the J segment 6 bases; nucleotides outside the gene matches: 8. From germline, CDR1 is SGHTA and CDR2 FQGNSA. CDR3 size: 15 residues. The CDR3 reads CASSGRDRGSKTQYF. Here the CDR3 DNA reads TGTGCCAGCAGCGGCCGGGACAGGGGGAGCAAGACCCAGTACTTC.

This chain uses TRBV9 with TRBJ1-3; D possibly corresponds to TRBD1 (5 bases). The CDR3 spans 16 residues. V lost 3 bases to trimming and J lost 2 bases, with 15 bases between them. Germline V gene sequence: CDR1 SGDLS, CDR2 YYNGEE. CDR3 DNA: TGTGCCAGCAGCGAGGACATCCCAGAGACTGGAAACACCATATATTTT. This encodes CASSEDIPETGNTIYF.

This chain links TRBV11-2 with TRBJ1-2; D remains ambiguous. This CDR3 spans 15 amino acids. Germline values: CDR1 SGHAT, CDR2 FQNNGV. V was trimmed by 1 base and J by 8 bases, leaving 17 bases between them. CDR3 bases: TGTGCCAGCAGCTTAGCGGCTCTCTCGCTGGAGGGCTACACCTTC. Translation: CASSLAALSLEGYTF.

This chain uses TRBV24-1 with TRBJ2-2; 7 nucleotides agree with TRBD2. CDR3 length equals 15 residues. Germline V CDR1 and CDR2: KGHDR, SFDVKD. V lost 5 bases to trimming and J lost 4 bases; unmatched junction nucleotides: 6. In DNA, the CDR3 is TGTGCCACCAGTGGAGCTAGCGGACCCACCGGGGAGCTGTTTTTT. Residues: CATSGASGPTGELFF.

V and J are TRBV19 and TRBJ2-2; TRBD2 agrees at 11 bases. Losses at the gene ends were 8 bases for V and 2 bases for J; bases not matched to a gene: 13. Looked up from germline, CDR1 is LNHDA and CDR2 is SQIVND (reference sequence). The CDR3 contains 18 residues. The chain's CDR3 is CASHRVGLAGGNTGELFF. DNA of the CDR3: TGTGCCAGTCACCGGGTGGGGCTAGCGGGAGGTAACACCGGGGAGCTGTTTTTT.

The rearrangement links TRBV15 to TRBJ2-2, with a tentative D call TRBD2 (5 bases). Germline CDR1 LNHNV, CDR2 YYDKDF (reference sequence). Trimming removed 3 bases from V and 5 bases from J, with 10 bases in between. The CDR3 length is 14 residues. In nucleotides, the CDR3 is TGTGCCACCAGCAGGACACGGGGAACCGGGGAGCTGTTTTTT. Protein sequence: CATSRTRGTGELFF.

The chain links TRBV5-4 to TRBJ2-5; D is possibly TRBD2 (6 bases). The V gene's germline CDR1 is SGHNT and CDR2 YYREEE (reference sequence). The CDR3 has 18 amino acids. The V end was cut by 4 bases, the J end by 4 bases, with 26 bases between. This CDR3 is CASSTGGRSVGGRETQYF. The CDR3 nucleotides read TGTGCCAGCAGCACCGGAGGGCGCAGCGTGGGGGGACGAGAGACCCAGTACTTC.

This chain connects TRBV10-3 to TRBJ2-1, with TRBD2 matching over 14 bases. The CDR3 is made up of 15 amino acids. Germline CDR1 ENHRY, CDR2 SYGVKD. Unmatched junction bases numbered 13, after V lost 11 bases and J lost 10 bases. CDR3 amino acids: CAARSGTSGSLEQFF. The CDR3 DNA reads as TGTGCCGCCAGATCCGGGACTAGCGGGAGCCTGGAGCAGTTCTTC.

J is TRBJ1-3 and V is TRBV9; no firm D call. Trimming shortened V by 0 bases and J by 0 bases, and 4 bases separated the two germline ends. CDR3 length: 14 amino acids. Germline assignment: CDR1 SGDLS and CDR2 YYNGEE. DNA of the CDR3: TGTGCCAGCAGCGTAGAACACTCTGGAAACACCATATATTTT. Translating it yields CASSVEHSGNTIYF.

A single count supports this clone. J is TRBJ2-5 and V is TRBV7-9, with TRBD2 matching 12 bases. Germline V lookup: CDR1 SEHNR, CDR2 FQNEAQ (reference sequence). CDR3 length: 16 residues. The trim removed 4 bases at V and 2 bases at J, leaving 5 bases unmatched. The CDR3 sequence is CASSYTGTSGQETQYF. DNA for the CDR3: TGTGCCAGCAGCTATACCGGGACTAGCGGGCAAGAGACCCAGTACTTC.

The J gene is TRBJ2-7, the V gene TRBV6-2 or TRBV6-3, with 14 bases fitting TRBD2. The germline V gene encodes CDR1 MNHEY and CDR2 SVGEGT. V lost 6 bases to trimming and J lost 5 bases; unmatched junction nucleotides: 12. The CDR3 contains 17 residues. The CDR3 nucleotides read TGTGCCAGCAGCCCTGATGGACTAGCGGGAGGCTGCGACGAGCAGTACTTC. Translated, it gives CASSPDGLAGGCDEQYF.